What follows are 16 T cell receptor beta chains derived from one specimen sequenced in a study of spatial heterogeneity in lung cancer (dated 2019 in TCRdb). General study outcomes and caveats: The number of expanded intratumoral alpha and beta TCRs correlated with the tumor nonsynonymous mutation count.

The time point label, read with the paper, signifies: sample taken at primary tumor resection. Preparation of the library involved 5' RACE. Sequencing used a NextSeq 500. Starting from the raw public reads, TCRdb applied fastp trimming at Q25, assembled clones with MiXCR and retained in-frame beta chains. Rows with one shared CDR3 protein collapse into an entry with the most common genes and DNA. The sample profile shows a few thousand distinct CDR3 sequences; about 16% of them were found once. In total, the top ten clones hold 8.5% to 12% of the sample. These receptors are not linked to any known antigen. Sample: lung tumor tissue, taken at surgery. Receptors were obtained from a male donor with early-stage non-small cell lung cancer.

This clonotype rates as medium-sized. This beta chain slipped into a library made for alpha chains as a stray read, so its size is not meaningful. This chain joins TRBV9 and TRBJ1-2; tentative D call: TRBD1 (5 bases). CDR1 is SGDLS and CDR2 is YYNGEE in the germline V gene. With 4 bases removed from V and 7 bases from J, the gap between germline ends came to 17 bases. The CDR3 runs 14 residues. CDR3 nucleotides: TGTGCCAGCAGCCTTCCCGGGGGGGGGTCTGGCTACACCTTC. Its translation is CASSLPGGGSGYTF.

The sample holds a few counts of this clonotype. A much larger clone lies one base from this, so it may be a read error. This beta chain was picked up by a library intended for alpha chains and is off target, so its count carries little meaning. The gene calls are TRBV5-1 and TRBJ2-7, with D unclear. The CDR3 runs 15 residues. Germline CDR1 reads SGHRS; CDR2 reads YFSETQ. CDR3 protein: CASSLGARSSYQQYF. The CDR3 nucleotides read TGCGCCAGCAGCTTGGGGGCTAGGAGCTCCTACCAGCAGTACTTC. The variable domain in full, with the rest retrieved from reference TRBV5-1 and TRBJ2-7, is KAGVTQTPRYLIKTRGQQVTLSCSPISGHRSVSWYQQTPGQGLQFLFEYFSETQRNKGNFPGRFSGRQFSNSRSEMNVSTLELGDSALYLCASSLGARSSYQQYFGPGTRLTVT.

This clonotype is medium-sized (0.01 to 0.1%) within its sample. This beta chain represents an off-target read in a library built for alpha chains; its size is of limited meaning. J is TRBJ2-7 and V is TRBV6-2 or TRBV6-3; perhaps TRBD2 as D (6 bases). The V and J ends lost 8 bases and 0 bases respectively, with 17 bases between them. CDR1 is MNHEY and CDR2 is SVGEGT in the germline V gene. This CDR3 has 15 residues. This CDR3 is CASLSGGASSYEQYF. The CDR3 DNA is TGTGCCAGCCTCTCCGGCGGGGCGTCCTCCTACGAGCAGTACTTC.

In its sample, this clonotype ranks as medium-sized. This beta chain is an unintended read in a library built for alpha chains; its size means little. The V and J genes are TRBV4-3 and TRBJ2-3; D may match TRBD1 or TRBD2 (6 bases each). V was pared by 4 bases and J by 1 base, with 12 bases between. CDR1 and CDR2 (germline): LGHNA, YSLEER. This CDR3 region has 15 residues. In DNA form, the CDR3 reads TGCGCCAGCAGCCCGGGGGCTTCGGGCACAGATACGCAGTATTTT. Protein: CASSPGASGTDTQYF.

Judged by abundance, this clonotype is large. This beta chain is a stray sequence in a library constructed for alpha chains; its clone size is not meaningful. The chain uses TRBV28 and TRBJ1-1; D remains ambiguous. Germline assignment: CDR1 MDHEN and CDR2 SYDVKM. This CDR3 region has 13 residues. The germline V and J ends were trimmed by 6 bases and 1 base, with 9 bases remaining between them. CDR3 region: CASSNNRNTEAFF. Here the CDR3 DNA reads TGTGCCAGCAGCAACAACAGGAACACTGAAGCTTTCTTT.

This clonotype is judged medium-sized. A library made for alpha chains picked up this beta chain off target, so its size means little. V gene TRBV29-1 combines with J gene TRBJ1-2; TRBD1 might be the D (5 bases). Trimming took off 0 bases at V and 8 bases at J, with 13 bases between the two ends. Germline V lookup: CDR1 SQVTM, CDR2 ANQGSEA. The CDR3 is made up of 13 amino acids. The CDR3 region is CSVEDVGTRGYTF. DNA for the CDR3: TGCAGCGTTGAAGATGTAGGGACCCGGGGCTACACCTTC. Looking up the rest from reference TRBV29-1 and TRBJ1-2 gives the full variable domain: SAVISQKPSRDICQRGTSLTIQCQVDSQVTMMFWYRQQPGQSLTLIATANQGSEATYESGFVIDKFPISRPNLTFSTLTVSNMSPEDSSIYLCSVEDVGTRGYTFGSGTRLTVV.

This clonotype is labeled medium-sized. This beta chain is a stray read from a library made for alpha chains; its abundance is not meaningful. DNA of the CDR3: TGTGCCAGCAGCTCTCTCCGGACAGGGACCGAGCAGTACTTC. Encoded protein: CASSSLRTGTEQYF. The chain has TRBV7-2 and TRBJ2-7, with TRBD1 matching 8 bases. This CDR3 has 14 residues. Trimming removed 4 bases from V and 6 bases from J; junction bases left unmatched: 8. Germline-derived CDR1 and CDR2 are SGHTA and FQGNSA.

In its sample, this clonotype ranks as medium-sized. This beta chain is an unintended read in a library built for alpha chains; its size means little. V is TRBV6-1 and J is TRBJ1-2, with 10 bases aligning to TRBD1. Germline V gene sequence: CDR1 MNHNS, CDR2 SASEGT. The trim removed 8 bases at V and 0 bases at J, leaving 9 bases unmatched. CDR3 length equals 16 residues. The CDR3 DNA reads TGTGCCAGCCGTACCGGGACAGGGGTTCCTAACTATGGCTACACCTTC. It yields the protein CASRTGTGVPNYGYTF.

This clonotype counts as medium-sized. As an off-target read in a library built for alpha chains, this beta chain has a frequency of little significance. This chain connects TRBV29-1 to TRBJ1-2; D is unclear. CDR1 SQVTM and CDR2 ANQGSEA come from the germline V gene. This CDR3 spans 13 amino acids. Trimming took 7 bases from V and 3 from J, leaving 15 bases between them. CDR3 protein: CSGGGLGDYGYTF. The CDR3 nucleotides read TGCAGCGGCGGTGGGCTCGGGGACTATGGCTACACCTTC. Together with reference TRBV29-1 and TRBJ1-2, the CDR3 gives the full variable domain: SAVISQKPSRDICQRGTSLTIQCQVDSQVTMMFWYRQQPGQSLTLIATANQGSEATYESGFVIDKFPISRPNLTFSTLTVSNMSPEDSSIYLCSGGGLGDYGYTFGSGTRLTVV.

This clonotype was found many times. This beta chain is off target for a library built for alpha chains, so its abundance means little. J is TRBJ1-2 and V is TRBV28, with a weak D call TRBD1 (6 bases). The germline V gene encodes CDR1 MDHEN and CDR2 SYDVKM. This CDR3 comprises 13 residues. Trimming removed 4 bases at V and 2 bases at J, with 8 bases between. The CDR3 here is CASSSDRNYGYTF. The CDR3 coding sequence is TGTGCCAGCAGTTCCGACAGGAACTATGGCTACACCTTC.

This clonotype was detected only a few times. Since the library was made to target alpha chains, this beta chain is a stray read and its abundance is not meaningful. The V gene is TRBV3-1, the J gene TRBJ2-7; 7 bases fit TRBD1. The length of the CDR3 is 14 residues. V trimming: 3 bases; J trimming: 3 bases; junction bases outside the gene matches: 5. Germline loops: CDR1 LGHDT, CDR2 YNNKEL (reference sequence). The CDR3 protein is CASSQYRDSYEQYF. DNA for the CDR3: TGTGCCAGCAGCCAGTACCGGGACAGCTACGAGCAGTACTTC.

In the case of this clonotype: This beta chain is an off-target read within a library intended for alpha chains, so its frequency means little. This sequence joins TRBV5-1 and TRBJ2-3; D possibly matches TRBD1 or TRBD2 (6 bases each). The germline CDR1 and CDR2 sequences are SGHRS and YFSETQ. CDR3 length: 16 residues. With 2 bases removed from V and 1 base from J, the gap between germline ends came to 14 bases. The CDR3 coding sequence is TGCGCCAGCAGCTTTACGGGGGCCCTAGGCACAGATACGCAGTATTTT. It translates to CASSFTGALGTDTQYF. The whole variable domain, remainder taken from reference TRBV5-1 and TRBJ2-3, is KAGVTQTPRYLIKTRGQQVTLSCSPISGHRSVSWYQQTPGQGLQFLFEYFSETQRNKGNFPGRFSGRQFSNSRSEMNVSTLELGDSALYLCASSFTGALGTDTQYFGPGTRLTVL.

This clonotype was observed a handful of times. Because the library targeted alpha chains, this beta chain is an off-target read whose size means little. DNA for the CDR3: TGTGCCAGCAGCCCCCGGGGGGGGCAGGATCAGCCCCAGCATTTT. It encodes CASSPRGGQDQPQHF. The chain recombines TRBV7-9 with TRBJ1-5, with a possible D match to TRBD1 (6 bases). The CDR3 contains 15 residues. V was trimmed by 5 bases and J by 5 bases, leaving 16 bases between them. Germline loops: CDR1 SEHNR, CDR2 FQNEAQ (reference sequence).

This clonotype was seen many times. Being off target in a library aimed at alpha chains, this beta chain has a size of little meaning. J is TRBJ2-7 and V is TRBV5-1, with D perhaps being TRBD1 or TRBD2 (6 bases each). This CDR3 spans 14 amino acids. The V and J ends lost 0 bases and 5 bases respectively, with 12 bases between them. In germline, CDR1 is SGHRS, CDR2 YFSETQ. CDR3 in amino acids: CASSLGQGTDEQYF. The CDR3, as DNA: TGCGCCAGCAGCTTGGGGCAGGGGACTGACGAGCAGTACTTC.

This clonotype is medium-sized in the sample. This beta chain slipped into a library made for alpha chains as a stray read, so its size is not meaningful. The V call is TRBV7-2, the J call TRBJ1-6; D unresolved. Germline V CDR1 and CDR2: SGHTA, FQGNSA. The CDR3 extends over 16 amino acids. Trimming took off 1 base at V and 6 bases at J, with 13 bases between the two ends. CDR3 amino acids: CASSLVRPFLNSPLHF. DNA of the CDR3: TGTGCCAGCAGCTTAGTTCGGCCCTTCCTTAATTCACCCCTCCACTTT.

Only a few counts were recorded for this clonotype. This beta chain turned up in a library designed for alpha chains; as an off-target read, its abundance says little. This chain joins TRBV6-2 or TRBV6-3 and TRBJ1-1; the D gene is possibly TRBD1 (5 bases). There are 11 residues in the CDR3. The germline V and J ends were trimmed by 9 bases and 3 bases, with 8 bases remaining between them. Per the germline V gene, CDR1 is MNHEY and CDR2 is SVGEGT. This CDR3 reads CASRGDTEAFF. CDR3 sequence (DNA): TGTGCCAGTAGGGGCGACACTGAAGCTTTCTTT.